These T cell receptor beta chains were read from a single sample in a study of cytomegalovirus exposure and HLA in healthy donors. The repertoire was sequenced with immunoSEQ multiplex PCR; TCRdb's copy has only in-frame clones and lacks some. Its clone listing holds roughly 200,000 clones. Material: PBMCs. All receptors come from a girl aged 2 to 10 in good health and CMV-seropositive. The CDR3 runs from the conserved cysteine through the conserved F or W. The order of the fields is D gene, CDR3 length, V gene, J gene, CDR3 protein, CDR3 DNA. A D gene is named only where the DNA matches it firmly.

>-|11|TRBV6-1|TRBJ1-1
CASFGGKEAFF
TGTGCCAGCTTTGGGGGGAAAGAAGCTTTCTTT
>-|17|TRBV1|TRBJ2-7
CTSSQDSGRVKEGEQYF
TGCACCAGCAGCCAAGATAGCGGGCGGGTGAAAGAGGGCGAGCAGTACTTC
>TRBD1|10|TRBV30|TRBJ1-2
CAWDRGGYTF
TGTGCCTGGGACAGGGGCGGCTACACCTTC
>-|14|TRBV27|TRBJ2-7
CASSGTSETYEQYF
TGTGCCAGCAGTGGGACATCCGAGACCTACGAGCAGTACTTC
>-|17|TRBV19|TRBJ2-7
CASSTAVGGLTGAEQYF
TGTGCCAGTAGTACCGCCGTGGGGGGGCTAACGGGGGCCGAGCAGTACTTC
>-|17|TRBV21-1|TRBJ2-1
CASSPTDRPGERNEQFF
TGTGCCAGCAGCCCAACCGACAGGCCCGGGGAGAGAAATGAGCAGTTCTTC
>-|16|TRBV7-9|TRBJ1-1
CASSLEGGGIHTEAFF
TGTGCCAGCAGCTTAGAAGGTGGCGGGATTCACACTGAAGCTTTCTTT
>TRBD2|14|TRBV28|TRBJ2-2
CASDLAGATGELFF
TGTGCCAGCGACTTAGCGGGAGCCACCGGGGAGCTGTTTTTT
>TRBD2|14|TRBV6-1|TRBJ2-1
CASGRDGRHNEQFF
TGTGCCAGTGGGAGGGACGGTCGGCACAATGAGCAGTTCTTC
>-|12|TRBV2|TRBJ1-5
CASRTQNQPQHF
TGTGCCAGTCGGACACAGAATCAGCCCCAGCATTTT
>-|15|TRBV27|TRBJ1-3
CASSLYGGSGNTIYF
TGTGCCAGCAGTTTATACGGAGGCTCTGGAAACACCATATATTTT
>TRBD1|15|TRBV27|TRBJ2-7
CASSAPGQGPWEQYF
TGTGCCAGCAGTGCCCCGGGACAGGGCCCCTGGGAGCAGTACTTC
>-|18|TRBV28|TRBJ1-1
CASSPPDRSLGWNTEAFF
TGTGCCAGCAGTCCTCCCGACAGGTCCCTGGGCTGGAACACTGAAGCTTTCTTT
>TRBD1|14|TRBV5-4|TRBJ1-5
CASSSQGAGQPQHF
TGTGCCAGCAGCTCGCAGGGGGCGGGTCAGCCCCAGCATTTT
>-|15|TRBV7-9|TRBJ1-2
CASSSLTGTSGGYTF
TGTGCCAGCAGCTCCCTGACCGGGACAAGCGGCGGCTACACCTTC
>-|13|TRBV6-6|TRBJ2-7
CASRLTAVDEQYF
TGTGCCAGCAGGTTAACGGCGGTCGACGAGCAGTACTTC
>TRBD1|12|TRBV28|TRBJ2-2
CASSTGAGELFF
TGTGCCAGCAGCACAGGGGCCGGGGAGCTGTTTTTT
>TRBD1|13|TRBV9|TRBJ2-1
CASSSGTGNEQFF
TGTGCCAGCAGCTCCGGGACAGGCAATGAGCAGTTCTTC
>TRBD2|13|TRBV7-2|TRBJ2-3
CASSTSGSDTQYF
TGTGCCAGCAGTACTAGCGGGAGTGATACGCAGTATTTT
>TRBD1|15|TRBV6-5|TRBJ2-3
CASSLRDRLTDTQYF
TGTGCCAGCAGCCTCCGGGACAGGCTCACAGATACGCAGTATTTT
>-|13|TRBV27|TRBJ2-3
CASGRGSTDTQYF
TGTGCCTCTGGGAGGGGGAGCACAGATACGCAGTATTTT
>TRBD1|16|TRBV6-5|TRBJ2-3
CASSYGDRFTTDTQYF
TGTGCCAGCAGTTACGGGGACAGATTTACCACGGATACGCAGTATTTT
>-|14|TRBV5-6|TRBJ2-7
CASSLDRGLDEQYF
TGTGCCAGCAGCTTGGATCGGGGTTTGGACGAGCAGTACTTC
>-|14|TRBV9|TRBJ2-2
CASSPTTNTGELFF
TGTGCCAGCAGCCCAACTACGAACACCGGGGAGCTGTTTTTT
>-|14|TRBV28|TRBJ1-4
CASSLLSFFEKLFF
TGTGCCAGCAGTCTTTTATCGTTCTTTGAAAAACTGTTTTTT
>-|14|TRBV30|TRBJ1-4
CAWTDTATNEKLFF
TGTGCCTGGACGGACACCGCAACTAATGAAAAACTGTTTTTT
>TRBD2|16|TRBV18|TRBJ2-7
CASSPQASGSSYEQYF
TGTGCCAGCTCACCACAGGCTAGCGGGAGCTCCTACGAGCAGTACTTC
>-|15|TRBV19|TRBJ2-2
CASRVAAKNTGELFF
TGTGCCAGTAGGGTTGCGGCCAAGAACACCGGGGAGCTGTTTTTT
>TRBD1|13|TRBV29-1|TRBJ2-5
CSANRGAQETQYF
TGCAGCGCGAACAGGGGAGCCCAAGAGACCCAGTACTTC
>-|17|TRBV13|TRBJ2-7
CASSLGPGSGGTYEQYF
TGTGCCAGCAGCTTAGGCCCCGGGTCCGGGGGAACCTACGAGCAGTACTTC
>TRBD2|15|TRBV5-4|TRBJ2-2
CASSSSGRSTGELFF
TGTGCCAGCAGCTCTAGCGGGAGGAGCACCGGGGAGCTGTTTTTT
>-|16|TRBV2|TRBJ2-7
CASSYPRDKSSYEQYF
TGTGCCAGCAGTTACCCCCGGGACAAGAGCTCCTACGAGCAGTACTTC
>TRBD1|13|TRBV2|TRBJ1-2
CASSGGQGTGYTF
TGTGCCAGCAGTGGGGGACAGGGAACCGGCTACACCTTC
>TRBD2|14|TRBV11-2|TRBJ2-1
CASSLGGLANEQFF
TGTGCCAGCAGCTTAGGGGGACTAGCCAATGAGCAGTTCTTC
>-|11|TRBV5-1|TRBJ2-1
CASRKSGEQFF
TGCGCCAGCAGAAAATCGGGTGAGCAGTTCTTC
>-|14|TRBV18|TRBJ1-5
CASSPSGTSQPQHF
TGTGCCAGCTCACCATCAGGGACAAGTCAGCCCCAGCATTTT
>-|15|TRBV25-1|TRBJ2-5
CASSEFGQMRETQYF
TGTGCCAGCAGTGAATTTGGGCAAATGAGAGAGACCCAGTACTTC